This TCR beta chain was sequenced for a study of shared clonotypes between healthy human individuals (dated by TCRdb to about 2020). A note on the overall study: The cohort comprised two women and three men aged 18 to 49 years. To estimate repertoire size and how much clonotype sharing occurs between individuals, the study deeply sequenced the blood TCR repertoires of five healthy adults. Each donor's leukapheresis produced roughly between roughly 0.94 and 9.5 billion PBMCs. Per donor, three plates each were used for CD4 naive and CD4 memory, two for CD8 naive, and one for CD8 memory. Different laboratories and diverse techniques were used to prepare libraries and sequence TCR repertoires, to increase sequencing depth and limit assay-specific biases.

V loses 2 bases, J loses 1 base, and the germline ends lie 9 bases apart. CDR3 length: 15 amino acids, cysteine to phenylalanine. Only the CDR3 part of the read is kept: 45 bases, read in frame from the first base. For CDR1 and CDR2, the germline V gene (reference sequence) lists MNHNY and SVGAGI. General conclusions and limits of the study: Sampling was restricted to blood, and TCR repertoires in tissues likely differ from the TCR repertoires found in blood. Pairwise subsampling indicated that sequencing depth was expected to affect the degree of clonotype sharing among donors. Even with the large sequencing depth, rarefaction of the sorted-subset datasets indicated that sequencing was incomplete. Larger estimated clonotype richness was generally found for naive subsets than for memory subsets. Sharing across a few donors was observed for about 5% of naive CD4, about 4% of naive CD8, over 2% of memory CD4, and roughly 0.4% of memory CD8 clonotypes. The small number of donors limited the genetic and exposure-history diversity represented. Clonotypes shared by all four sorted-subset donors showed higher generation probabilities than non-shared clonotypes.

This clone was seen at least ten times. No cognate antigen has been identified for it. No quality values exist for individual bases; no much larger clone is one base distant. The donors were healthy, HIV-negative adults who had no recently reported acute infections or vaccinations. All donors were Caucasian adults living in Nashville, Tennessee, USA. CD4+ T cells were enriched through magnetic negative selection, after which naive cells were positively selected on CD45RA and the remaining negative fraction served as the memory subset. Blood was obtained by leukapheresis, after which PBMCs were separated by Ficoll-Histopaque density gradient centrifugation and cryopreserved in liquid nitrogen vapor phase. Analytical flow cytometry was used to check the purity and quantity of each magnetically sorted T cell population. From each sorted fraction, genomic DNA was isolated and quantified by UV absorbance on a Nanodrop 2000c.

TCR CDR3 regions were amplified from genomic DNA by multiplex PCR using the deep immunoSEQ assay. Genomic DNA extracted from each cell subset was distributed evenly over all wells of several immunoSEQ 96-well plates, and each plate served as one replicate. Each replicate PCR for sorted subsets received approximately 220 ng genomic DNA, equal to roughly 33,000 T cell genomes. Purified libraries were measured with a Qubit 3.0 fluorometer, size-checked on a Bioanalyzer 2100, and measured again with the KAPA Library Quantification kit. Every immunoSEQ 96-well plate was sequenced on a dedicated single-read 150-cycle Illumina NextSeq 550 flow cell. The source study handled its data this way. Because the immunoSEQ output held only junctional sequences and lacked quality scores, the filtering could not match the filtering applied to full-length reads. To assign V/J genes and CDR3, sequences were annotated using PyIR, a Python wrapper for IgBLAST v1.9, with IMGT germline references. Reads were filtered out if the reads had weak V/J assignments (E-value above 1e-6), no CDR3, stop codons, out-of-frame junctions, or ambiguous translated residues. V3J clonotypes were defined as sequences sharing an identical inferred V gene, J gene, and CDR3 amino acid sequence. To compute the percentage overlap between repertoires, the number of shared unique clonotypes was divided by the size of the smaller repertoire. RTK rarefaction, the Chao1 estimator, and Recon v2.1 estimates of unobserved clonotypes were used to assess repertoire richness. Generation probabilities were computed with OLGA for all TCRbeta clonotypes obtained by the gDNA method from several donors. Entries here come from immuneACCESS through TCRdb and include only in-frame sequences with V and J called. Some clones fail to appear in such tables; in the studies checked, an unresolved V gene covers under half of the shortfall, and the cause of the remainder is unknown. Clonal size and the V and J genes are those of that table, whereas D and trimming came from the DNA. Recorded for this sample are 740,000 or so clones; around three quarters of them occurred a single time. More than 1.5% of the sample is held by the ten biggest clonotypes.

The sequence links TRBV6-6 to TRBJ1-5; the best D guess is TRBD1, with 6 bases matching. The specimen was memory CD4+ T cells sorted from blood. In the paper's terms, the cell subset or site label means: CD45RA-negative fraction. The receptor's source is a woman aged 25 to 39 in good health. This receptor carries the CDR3 CASSYGGASNQPQHF. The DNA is TGTGCCAGCAGTTACGGGGGGGCGAGCAATCAGCCCCAGCATTTT.